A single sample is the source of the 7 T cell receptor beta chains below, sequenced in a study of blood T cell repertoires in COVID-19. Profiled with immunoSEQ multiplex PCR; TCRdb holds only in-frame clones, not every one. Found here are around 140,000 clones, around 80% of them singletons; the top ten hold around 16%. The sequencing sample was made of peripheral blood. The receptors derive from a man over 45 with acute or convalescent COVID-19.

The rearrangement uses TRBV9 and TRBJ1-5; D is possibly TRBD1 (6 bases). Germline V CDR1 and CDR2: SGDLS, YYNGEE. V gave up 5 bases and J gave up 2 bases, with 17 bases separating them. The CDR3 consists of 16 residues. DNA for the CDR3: TGTGCCAGCAGTTTAGGTGGGGGCGCGGGCAATCAGCCCCAGCATTTT. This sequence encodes CASSLGGGAGNQPQHF.

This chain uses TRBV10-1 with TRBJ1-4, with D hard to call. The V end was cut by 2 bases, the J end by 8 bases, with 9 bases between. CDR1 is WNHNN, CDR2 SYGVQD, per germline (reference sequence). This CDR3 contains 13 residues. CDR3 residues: CASSEPGAEKLFF. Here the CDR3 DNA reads TGCGCCAGCAGTGAGCCGGGAGCGGAAAAACTGTTTTTT.

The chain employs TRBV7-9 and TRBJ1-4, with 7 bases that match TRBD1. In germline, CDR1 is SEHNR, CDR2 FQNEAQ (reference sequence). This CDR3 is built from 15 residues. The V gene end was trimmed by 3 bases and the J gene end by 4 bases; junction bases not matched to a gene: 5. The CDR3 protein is CASSFPGQYNEKLFF. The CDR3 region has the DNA TGTGCCAGCAGCTTCCCGGGACAGTATAATGAAAAACTGTTTTTT.

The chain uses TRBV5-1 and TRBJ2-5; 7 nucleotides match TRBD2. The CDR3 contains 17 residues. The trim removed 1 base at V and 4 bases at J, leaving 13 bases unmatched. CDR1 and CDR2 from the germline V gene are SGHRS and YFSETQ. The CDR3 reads CASSLTPFRTGGETQYF. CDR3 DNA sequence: TGCGCCAGCAGCTTGACCCCCTTCAGGACGGGGGGAGAGACCCAGTACTTC.

The CDR3 is CAWSPGTEANVLTF. DNA for the CDR3: TGTGCCTGGAGCCCCGGGACAGAGGCCAACGTCCTGACTTTC. The V gene is TRBV30, the J gene TRBJ2-6; the match to TRBD1 covers 7 bases. After removal of 3 bases from V and 6 bases from J, the junction contained 5 bases not matched to a gene. In germline, CDR1 is GTSNPN, CDR2 SVGIG (reference sequence). The CDR3 extends over 14 amino acids.

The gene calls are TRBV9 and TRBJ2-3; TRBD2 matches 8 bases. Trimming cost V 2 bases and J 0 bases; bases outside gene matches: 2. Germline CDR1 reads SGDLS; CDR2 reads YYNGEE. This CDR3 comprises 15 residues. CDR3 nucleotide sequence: TGTGCCAGCAGCGTTTCTAGCGGGAGCACAGATACGCAGTATTTT. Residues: CASSVSSGSTDTQYF.

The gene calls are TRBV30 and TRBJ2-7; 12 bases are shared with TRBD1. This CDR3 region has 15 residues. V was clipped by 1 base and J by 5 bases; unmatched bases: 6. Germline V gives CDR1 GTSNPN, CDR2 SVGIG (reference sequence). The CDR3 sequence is CAWSGPGQGAHEQYF. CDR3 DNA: TGTGCCTGGAGTGGCCCGGGACAGGGGGCACACGAGCAGTACTTC.